The 27 T cell receptor beta chains listed next were all sequenced from one sample in a study of Ad26.COV2.S vaccination and SARS-CoV-2 variants. Profiled with immunoSEQ multiplex PCR; TCRdb holds only in-frame clones, not every one. The data contain under 150,000 clones, around 86% of them singletons. The sample in question was peripheral blood, obtained after recovery from COVID-19. The receptors come from a human donor who had recovered from COVID-19.

This clone was picked up one time. This sequence joins TRBV2 and TRBJ2-1; 9 positions agree with TRBD2. The CDR3 is 15 residues long. Per the germline V gene, CDR1 is SNHLY and CDR2 is FYNNEI. Losses at the gene ends were 4 bases for V and 5 bases for J; bases not matched to a gene: 6. CDR3 DNA: TGTGCCAGCAGTGTGGTAGCGGGGGAGAACAATGAGCAGTTCTTC. It translates to CASSVVAGENNEQFF.

Many counts were recorded for this clone. The J gene is TRBJ1-3, the V gene TRBV28, with TRBD1 matching over 8 bases. Germline V CDR1 and CDR2: MDHEN, SYDVKM. The J segment lost 3 bases and the V segment lost 3 bases, leaving 4 bases of the junction unmatched. The CDR3 has 15 amino acids. In nucleotides, the CDR3 is TGTGCCAGCAGTTTTCAGGGGGCGAATGGAAACACCATATATTTT. The encoded protein is CASSFQGANGNTIYF.

The chain has TRBV18 and TRBJ2-5; perhaps TRBD2 as D (5 bases). Germline assignment: CDR1 KGHSH and CDR2 LQKENI. The CDR3 is 15 amino acids. The germline V and J ends were trimmed by 5 bases and 4 bases, with 17 bases remaining between them. The CDR3 region is CASSARLERVETQYF. CDR3 bases: TGTGCCAGCTCAGCTCGACTGGAGAGGGTAGAGACCCAGTACTTC.

V and J are TRBV6-2 or TRBV6-3 and TRBJ2-7; D may be TRBD1 (6 bases). CDR1 MNHEY and CDR2 SVGEGT come from the germline V gene. This CDR3 contains 12 residues. Trimming took 1 base from V and 5 from J, leaving 6 bases between them. CDR3 loop: CASSYYRDEQYF. CDR3 coding DNA: TGTGCCAGCAGTTACTACAGGGACGAGCAGTACTTC.

The gene calls are TRBV5-4 and TRBJ2-5; TRBD1 matches at 8 bases. CDR3 length: 15 residues. The J segment lost 2 bases and the V segment lost 3 bases, leaving 6 bases of the junction unmatched. CDR1 is SGHNT, CDR2 YYREEE, per germline (reference sequence). The DNA for the CDR3 is TGTGCCAGCAGCTCCTACAGGGGGAGTCAAGAGACCCAGTACTTC. This translates into CASSSYRGSQETQYF.

The chain links TRBV7-2 to TRBJ2-1, with 10 bases aligning to TRBD1. Losses at the gene ends were 3 bases for V and 8 bases for J; bases not matched to a gene: 10. The CDR3 runs 16 residues. Germline-derived CDR1 and CDR2 are SGHTA and FQGNSA. The CDR3 DNA is TGTGCCAGCAGCTTCCGACCGGGACAGGGGTGGGATGAGCAGTTCTTC. This encodes CASSFRPGQGWDEQFF.

The chain employs TRBV6-1 and TRBJ2-1; D perhaps matches TRBD1 (6 bases). The V end lost 2 bases, the J end lost 4 bases, and 12 bases lay between the germline ends. Germline V gene data show CDR1 as MNHNS and CDR2 as SASEGT. There are 15 residues in the CDR3. The CDR3 DNA follows: TGTGCCAGCAGTGAACAGAGGCAGGGGTACAATGAGCAGTTCTTC. As protein: CASSEQRQGYNEQFF.

V gene TRBV18 combines with J gene TRBJ2-5; TRBD1 might be the D (6 bases). This CDR3 has 13 residues. The V end lost 3 bases, the J end lost 5 bases, and 10 bases lay between the germline ends. The germline CDR1 and CDR2 sequences are KGHSH and LQKENI. The CDR3 DNA sequence: TGTGCCAGCTCACCGGGACATCGGGAGACCCAGTACTTC. This translates into CASSPGHRETQYF.

This clone was recorded only once. The chain uses TRBV3-1 (or the pseudogene TRBV3-2) and TRBJ1-2; D is possibly TRBD1 (5 bases). CDR3 size: 15 residues. CDR1 is LGHDT, CDR2 YNNKEL, per germline (reference sequence). V was clipped by 4 bases and J by 4 bases, with 16 bases between them. Written as DNA, the CDR3 is TGTGCCAGCAGCCCTGGCGGGGCTTTGGGCTATGGCTACACCTTC. This gives the protein CASSPGGALGYGYTF.

The chain combines TRBV5-1 with TRBJ1-4; D is undetermined. The CDR3 spans 14 residues. From germline, CDR1 is SGHRS and CDR2 YFSETQ. V was pared by 2 bases and J by 5 bases, with 10 bases between. The CDR3 region is CASSLMGGNEKLFF. CDR3 nucleotides: TGCGCCAGCAGCTTAATGGGAGGAAATGAAAAACTGTTTTTT. Looking up the rest from reference TRBV5-1 and TRBJ1-4 gives the full variable domain: KAGVTQTPRYLIKTRGQQVTLSCSPISGHRSVSWYQQTPGQGLQFLFEYFSETQRNKGNFPGRFSGRQFSNSRSEMNVSTLELGDSALYLCASSLMGGNEKLFFGSGTQLSVL.

The chain is built from TRBV11-2 and TRBJ2-6, with D perhaps matching TRBD2 (5 bases). V lost 4 bases and J lost 3, with 13 bases in between. The V gene's germline CDR1 is SGHAT and CDR2 FQNNGV. The CDR3 totals 16 residues. CDR3 in amino acids: CASSSPGRVGANVLTF. As DNA, the CDR3 is TGTGCCAGCAGCTCGCCCGGGCGGGTTGGGGCCAACGTCCTGACTTTC. The complete variable domain, with remaining parts taken from reference TRBV11-2 and TRBJ2-6, reads EAGVAQSPRYKIIEKRQSVAFWCNPISGHATLYWYQQILGQGPKLLIQFQNNGVVDDSQLPKDRFSAERLKGVDSTLKIQPAKLEDSAVYLCASSSPGRVGANVLTFGAGSRLTVL.

The chain joins TRBV6-5 to TRBJ2-7; TRBD1 aligns across 8 bases. The ends lost 11 bases at V and 1 base at J; junction bases unmatched: 10. Germline lookup yields CDR1 MNHEY and CDR2 SVGAGI. The CDR3 sequence is 14 residues long. The CDR3, as DNA: TGTGCCGGAGGGACAGGCTATGGTTCCTACGAGCAGTACTTC. As protein: CAGGTGYGSYEQYF.

The V and J genes are TRBV7-9 and TRBJ1-4; a possible D gene is TRBD1 (6 bases). The CDR3 is made up of 14 amino acids. The V gene lost 5 bases and the J gene lost 7 bases, with 14 bases spanning the gap. Germline CDR1 reads SEHNR; CDR2 reads FQNEAQ (reference sequence). The CDR3 region is CASSHGQTGEKLFF. CDR3 bases: TGTGCCAGCAGCCATGGACAGACAGGTGAAAAACTGTTTTTT.

The chain joins TRBV6-2 or TRBV6-3 to TRBJ2-1, with 7 bases fitting TRBD2. V was clipped by 5 bases and J by 1 base; unmatched bases: 5. The germline V gene has CDR1 MNHEY and CDR2 SVGEGT. The CDR3 covers 15 residues. CDR3: CASSRLAISYNEQFF. The DNA for the CDR3 is TGTGCCAGCAGTAGACTAGCCATTTCCTACAATGAGCAGTTCTTC.

This clone was seen just once. The genes are TRBV4-3 and TRBJ2-5, with TRBD2 as a possible D gene (7 bases). With 0 bases removed from V and 4 bases from J, the gap between germline ends came to 12 bases. The CDR3 has 15 residues. CDR1 and CDR2 from the germline V gene are LGHNA and YSLEER. CDR3: CASSQEGGARETQYF. The CDR3 DNA follows: TGCGCCAGCAGCCAAGAAGGGGGGGCCAGAGAGACCCAGTACTTC.

The V and J genes are TRBV7-2 and TRBJ2-6; D may match TRBD1 or TRBD2 (5 bases each). This CDR3 has 15 residues. Germline values: CDR1 SGHTA, CDR2 FQGNSA. Deletions cut 7 bases from V and 0 bases from J, with 10 bases between. Here the CDR3 DNA reads TGTGCCAGCACCCTGAGGGGCTCTGGGGCCAACGTCCTGACTTTC. Protein sequence: CASTLRGSGANVLTF.

This chain joins TRBV9 and TRBJ1-3; D call uncertain. The CDR3 loop spans 14 amino acids. V dropped 1 base and J dropped 2 bases, with 7 bases sitting between them. CDR1 is SGDLS and CDR2 is YYNGEE in the germline V gene. In DNA form, the CDR3 reads TGTGCCAGCAGCGTAACAGTGGCTGGAAACACCATATATTTT. Protein: CASSVTVAGNTIYF.

The rearrangement links TRBV4-3 to TRBJ2-6, with unresolved D. Germline V lookup: CDR1 LGHNA, CDR2 YSLEER. This CDR3 has 17 amino acids. Trimming took 0 bases from V and 0 from J, leaving 9 bases between them. The CDR3 nucleotides are TGCGCCAGCAGCCAAGAGGGGTATAGCTCTGGGGCCAACGTCCTGACTTTC. This translates into CASSQEGYSSGANVLTF.

J is TRBJ2-7 and V is TRBV6-5; 9 nucleotides line up with TRBD1. The length of the CDR3 is 15 residues. Unmatched junction bases numbered 7, after V lost 3 bases and J lost 4 bases. Germline lookup yields CDR1 MNHEY and CDR2 SVGAGI. The CDR3 loop is CASSYRGTGFYEQYF. CDR3 in DNA: TGTGCCAGCAGTTATCGGGGGACAGGGTTTTACGAGCAGTACTTC.

The V call is TRBV28, the J call TRBJ1-5, with no clear D. Germline-derived CDR1 and CDR2 are MDHEN and SYDVKM. Trimming took 7 bases from V and 7 from J, leaving 14 bases between them. CDR3 size: 13 residues. The CDR3 is CASKSRSYQPQHF. DNA of the CDR3: TGTGCCAGCAAGTCAAGGTCCTACCAGCCCCAGCATTTT. Combining the CDR3 with reference TRBV28 and TRBJ1-5 gives the whole variable domain DVKVTQSSRYLVKRTGEKVFLECVQDMDHENMFWYRQDPGLGLRLIYFSYDVKMKEKGDIPEGYSVSREKKERFSLILESASTNQTSMYLCASKSRSYQPQHFGDGTRLSIL.

The rearrangement uses TRBV10-2 and TRBJ1-1; D not certain. Germline CDR1 is WSHSY and CDR2 is SAAADI. Deletions cut 7 bases from V and 4 bases from J, with 7 bases between. This CDR3 is 11 amino acids long. CDR3 in DNA: TGCGCCAGCATCTCCGGCACTGAAGCTTTCTTT. Residues: CASISGTEAFF.

This clone was detected only a few times. This sequence joins TRBV7-2 and TRBJ2-1; 10 bases are a match to TRBD2. The germline V gene encodes CDR1 SGHTA and CDR2 FQGNSA. The J segment lost 5 bases and the V segment lost 1 base, leaving 5 bases of the junction unmatched. CDR3 length: 16 residues. The CDR3: CASSLESGLADNEQFF. DNA of the CDR3: TGTGCCAGCAGCTTAGAGTCTGGACTAGCGGACAATGAGCAGTTCTTC.

The rearrangement links TRBV5-4 to TRBJ1-2; D is unresolved. Germline V gene lookup returns CDR1 SGHNT and CDR2 YYREEE (reference sequence). Trimming took 0 bases from V and 6 from J, leaving 9 bases between them. The CDR3 extends over 13 amino acids. The CDR3 nucleotides read TGTGCCAGCAGCTTGGTAGACAAGCATGGCTACACCTTC. Its protein product is CASSLVDKHGYTF.

The chain uses TRBV11-2 and TRBJ1-3, with D perhaps TRBD1 (6 bases). Trimming stripped 5 bases from V and 4 bases from J, with 15 bases between. The CDR3 runs 15 residues. Germline V lookup: CDR1 SGHAT, CDR2 FQNNGV. The DNA of the CDR3 is TGTGCCAGCAGCACAATCAGGGGTTCGGGAAACACCATATATTTT. This sequence encodes CASSTIRGSGNTIYF.

V gene TRBV12-3 or TRBV12-4 combines with J gene TRBJ1-1; a weak D match, TRBD1 (6 bases). This CDR3 region has 13 residues. Trimming took off 1 base at V and 8 bases at J, with 11 bases between the two ends. The CDR3 is CASSLETGLEAFF. CDR3 bases: TGTGCCAGCAGTTTAGAAACAGGGCTCGAAGCTTTCTTT.

The V gene is TRBV6-5, the J gene TRBJ2-7; tentatively, D is TRBD1 or TRBD2 (5 bases each). Trimming removed 6 bases from V and 10 bases from J, with 16 bases in between. This CDR3 has 12 residues. Germline assignment: CDR1 MNHEY and CDR2 SVGAGI. The CDR3 reads CASSGTYTQQYF. DNA of the CDR3: TGTGCCAGCAGCGGGACCTATACGCAACAGTACTTC.

V usage is TRBV12-3 or TRBV12-4 and J usage is TRBJ1-1; D is ambiguous. There are 12 residues in the CDR3. V was trimmed by 3 bases and J by 4 bases, leaving 6 bases between them. CDR3: CASSFPATEAFF. CDR3 in DNA: TGTGCCAGCAGTTTCCCCGCCACTGAAGCTTTCTTT.